These T cell receptor beta chains were read from a single sample in a study of OX40 agonist ivuxolimab in advanced cancers. Measured with immunoSEQ multiplex PCR; TCRdb has only the in-frame clones, and not every one. The sample lists about 26,000 clones; roughly 80% were seen once. The specimen comprised CD4+ or CD8+ T cells sorted from blood, sampled in a trial of the OX40 agonist ivuxolimab. These receptors were obtained from an adult with an advanced solid tumor such as melanoma, head and neck, liver or kidney cancer. Both conserved end residues are part of each CDR3. The D gene is left open where the match is weak. Size is stated for part of the rows, as once, few or many counts, or as a class when the clone is expanded.

len	abundance	d_gene	v_gene	j_gene	CDR3aa	CDR3nt
16	-	-	TRBV29-1	TRBJ2-7	CSVELLVAGTPLEQYF	TGCAGCGTTGAACTCCTGGTGGCAGGGACCCCACTCGAGCAGTACTTC
14	-	TRBD1	TRBV27	TRBJ2-5	CASRQQTGSETQYF	TGTGCCAGCAGGCAGCAGACAGGGTCCGAGACCCAGTACTTC
13	-	-	TRBV27	TRBJ1-2	CASSFGGNYGYTF	TGTGCCAGCAGTTTTGGGGGTAACTATGGCTACACCTTC
16	medium-sized	-	TRBV15	TRBJ2-4	CATSLRQNLAKNIQYF	TGTGCCACCAGCCTAAGACAGAATTTAGCCAAAAACATTCAGTACTTC
16	-	TRBD2	TRBV10-2	TRBJ2-5	CASRRASGGTKETQYF	TGCGCCAGCAGGAGGGCTAGCGGGGGGACCAAAGAGACCCAGTACTTC
18	-	-	TRBV5-1	TRBJ2-7	CASSLEFLAGTSSYEQYF	TGCGCCAGCAGCTTGGAGTTTCTGGCAGGGACCAGCTCCTACGAGCAGTACTTC
12	-	-	TRBV10-2	TRBJ2-1	CASNGPGNEQFF	TGCGCCAGCAATGGTCCTGGAAATGAGCAGTTCTTC
8	-	-	TRBV7-9	TRBJ2-7	CATRRGYF	TGTGCCACCCGCAGAGGGTACTTC
12	few	-	TRBV16	TRBJ1-2	CASSPRVDGYTF	TGTGCCAGCAGCCCCAGGGTAGATGGCTACACCTTC
14	-	TRBD1	TRBV10-3	TRBJ2-5	CAISERTGQETQYF	TGTGCCATCAGTGAACGGACAGGTCAAGAGACCCAGTACTTC
13	-	TRBD2	TRBV29-1	TRBJ2-7	CSVEGDSGHEQYF	TGCAGCGTTGAAGGGGATAGCGGGCACGAGCAGTACTTC
13	-	-	TRBV29-1	TRBJ2-7	CSVEQDTSYEQYF	TGCAGCGTTGAACAGGACACGTCCTACGAGCAGTACTTC
15	-	-	TRBV28	TRBJ2-7	CAIQTRWDKSYEQYF	TGTGCCATCCAGACGCGATGGGACAAATCCTACGAGCAGTACTTC
13	-	-	TRBV6-1	TRBJ2-2	CASSGKNTGELFF	TGTGCCAGCAGTGGGAAGAACACCGGGGAGCTGTTTTTT
14	-	-	TRBV27	TRBJ2-7	CASSLRTVDYEQYF	TGTGCCAGCAGTTTACGGACAGTCGACTACGAGCAGTACTTC
13	once	-	TRBV28	TRBJ2-2	CASTLKTTGELFF	TGTGCCAGCACCTTGAAGACCACCGGGGAGCTGTTTTTT
13	-	-	TRBV4-2	TRBJ1-2	CASSQAGEAGYTF	TGTGCCAGCAGCCAAGCGGGGGAGGCTGGCTACACCTTC
15	-	-	TRBV10-2	TRBJ2-7	CASSDVGQISYEQYF	TGCGCCAGCAGTGATGTGGGCCAGATCTCCTACGAGCAGTACTTC
15	-	-	TRBV7-2	TRBJ1-2	CASSPSGGGSYGYTF	TGTGCCAGCAGCCCATCCGGTGGGGGTTCCTATGGCTACACCTTC
13	-	-	TRBV19	TRBJ2-7	CASSKAGSYEQYF	TGTGCCAGTAGTAAGGCAGGGTCCTACGAGCAGTACTTC
15	-	-	TRBV15	TRBJ2-2	CATSFGSGNTGELFF	TGTGCCACCAGTTTTGGCAGCGGGAACACCGGGGAGCTGTTTTTT